The present T cell receptor (beta chain) was sequenced within a study of T-cell reconstitution after alpha-beta-depleted transplantation in children. Unique molecular identifiers were incorporated into the prepared TCRbeta library. Via MiXCR, TCRdb re-called the PCR reads, giving one row per CDR3 protein. The sample includes 250,000 or so distinct CDR3 sequences, roughly 25% of them seen just once. V shed 3 bases, J shed 2 bases, and the junction held 9 bases outside the gene matches. Germline loops: CDR1 MDHEN, CDR2 SYDVKM. The CDR3 has 17 amino acids. Worth noting for this clonotype: Its antigen is not identified.

Findings and caveats of the study: Reportedly, alpha-beta T cells present about two months post-transplant originated from several hundred expanded clones of graft origin. Counts and diversity of T cells one year after transplant came mostly from newly produced T cells. Several patients had high TCRbeta diversity at day 60; it came from surviving recipient T cells and thymic progenitors.

This receptor was obtained from a female patient aged 2 to 10 who had a stem cell transplant for congenital amegakaryocytic thrombocytopenia, so the T cells may come from the graft donor. This material consisted of PBMCs, mostly from graft donor cells, taken 360 days after TCRalphabeta/CD19-depleted stem cell transplant. The gene calls are TRBV28 and TRBJ2-3; TRBD2 matches 9 bases. CDR3 sequence: CASSFGARGGYTDTQYF. As DNA, the CDR3 is TGTGCCAGCAGTTTCGGTGCGCGGGGGGGCTACACAGATACGCAGTATTTT.